This T cell receptor beta chain derives from a study of blood T cell repertoires in COVID-19. Looking at the study overall: Specimens from acute and convalescent COVID-19 originated in the United States, Italy and Spain.

Recruited during active infection, patients (from Seattle) were subsequently followed longitudinally. Generated by immunoSEQ multiplex PCR, the TCRdb table keeps only in-frame clones and is missing some. The top ten hold 0.7% to 1% of the sample, which has about 430,000 clones, 70% to 90% seen once. The sequence was obtained from a man aged 18 to 30 with COVID-19, enrolled during active disease. The sequencing sample was made of peripheral blood.

This chain's CDR3 is CASSDRGTYNSPLHF. The CDR3 DNA is TGTGCCAGCAGTGATAGGGGGACCTATAATTCACCCCTCCACTTT. The V gene is TRBV6-1, the J gene TRBJ1-6, with D maybe TRBD1 (6 bases). V was trimmed by 3 bases and J by 2 bases, leaving 8 bases between them. CDR3 length: 15 amino acids. Germline-derived CDR1 and CDR2 are MNHNS and SASEGT.